The TCR beta chain described here comes from a study of blood T cells in healthy people across ages. Across the study: There was about one barcoded beta molecule captured by template switching per two T cells.

Trimming shortened V by 6 bases and J by 13 bases, and 22 bases separated the two germline ends. This CDR3 has 14 amino acids. The amount of total RNA extracted per sample was at least 6 micrograms. A J-beta primer mix and a sample-barcoded 5' primer were used in a second PCR of about 7 to 12 cycles. Paired-end reads containing CDR3 totaled no fewer than 3 million for each sample. TCRdb independently ran MiXCR on the 5' RACE reads; one entry per CDR3 protein. Counted here are about 800,000 distinct CDR3 sequences, 35% to 50% occurring once; the ten biggest clones make up around a sixth. The V gene is TRBV12-3 or TRBV12-4, the J gene TRBJ2-1; the D is unclear. The clonotype comes from an elderly man in good health. Specimen: blood. The CDR3 sequence is CASRPPGFEETQFF. The CDR3 DNA reads as TGTGCCAGCAGGCCCCCGGGTTTTGAAGAGACCCAGTTCTTC.